The source of this T cell receptor beta chain is a study of cytomegalovirus exposure and HLA in healthy donors. As for the study in general: The platform used for the 120 or so validation repertoires matched that of the approximately 670 first-cohort repertoires, a later analysis reported. The study, taken as a whole, reports: Subsequent analysis showed first-cohort TCR clusters tending to co-occur in some 110 validation repertoires.

While the first cohort had about 610 subjects, the donors belonged to the separate validation cohort of over a hundred subjects. Worth noting for this clone: Antigen: not known.

Here immunoSEQ multiplex PCR was the method, and the copy in TCRdb shows in-frame clones only, minus some. The sample includes roughly 100,000 clones, 85% to 90% of them seen just once. Trimming took off 2 bases at V and 3 bases at J, with 18 bases between the two ends. In germline, CDR1 is SGHNT, CDR2 YYREEE (reference sequence). The CDR3 consists of 17 residues. The rearrangement joins TRBV5-4 to TRBJ1-5; possible D gene TRBD1, 5 bases. Sequenced material: PBMCs. This TCR came from a woman aged 18-35 years in good health and CMV-seropositive. The CDR3 nucleotides read TGTGCCAGCAGCTTAGTTAAGGGGCCATCGGACAATCAGCCCCAGCATTTT. Amino acid sequence: CASSLVKGPSDNQPQHF. Variable domain in full (rest from reference TRBV5-4 and TRBJ1-5): ETGVTQSPTHLIKTRGQQVTLRCSSQSGHNTVSWYQQALGQGPQFIFQYYREEENGRGNFPPRFSGLQFPNYSSELNVNALELDDSALYLCASSLVKGPSDNQPQHFGDGTRLSIL.